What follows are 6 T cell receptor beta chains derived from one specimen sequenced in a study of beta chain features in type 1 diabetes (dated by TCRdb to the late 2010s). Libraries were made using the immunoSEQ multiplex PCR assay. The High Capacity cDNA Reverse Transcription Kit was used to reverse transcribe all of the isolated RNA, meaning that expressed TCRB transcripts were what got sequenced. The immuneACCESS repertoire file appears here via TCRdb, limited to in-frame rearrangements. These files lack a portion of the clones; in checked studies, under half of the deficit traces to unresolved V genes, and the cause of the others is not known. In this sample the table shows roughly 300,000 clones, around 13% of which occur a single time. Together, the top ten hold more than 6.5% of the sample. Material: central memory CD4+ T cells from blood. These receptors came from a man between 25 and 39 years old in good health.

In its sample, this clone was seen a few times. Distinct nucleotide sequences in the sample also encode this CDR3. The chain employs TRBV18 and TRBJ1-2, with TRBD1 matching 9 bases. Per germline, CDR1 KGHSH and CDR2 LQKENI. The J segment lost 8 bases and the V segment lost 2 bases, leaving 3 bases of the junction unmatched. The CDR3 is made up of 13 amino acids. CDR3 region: CASSPTGGEGYTF. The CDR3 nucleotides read TGTGCCAGCTCACCAACAGGGGGCGAGGGCTACACCTTC. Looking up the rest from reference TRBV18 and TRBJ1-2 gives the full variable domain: NAGVMQNPRHLVRRRGQEARLRCSPMKGHSHVYWYRQLPEEGLKFMVYLQKENIIDESGMPKERFSAEFPKEGPSILRIQQVVRGDSAAYFCASSPTGGEGYTFGSGTRLTVV.

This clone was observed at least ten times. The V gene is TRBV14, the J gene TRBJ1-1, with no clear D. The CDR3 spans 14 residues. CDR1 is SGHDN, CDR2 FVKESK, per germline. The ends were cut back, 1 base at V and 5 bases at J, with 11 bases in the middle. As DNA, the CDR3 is TGTGCCAGCAGCCAAGTCCGCGGAGGAACTGAAGCTTTCTTT. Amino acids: CASSQVRGGTEAFF.

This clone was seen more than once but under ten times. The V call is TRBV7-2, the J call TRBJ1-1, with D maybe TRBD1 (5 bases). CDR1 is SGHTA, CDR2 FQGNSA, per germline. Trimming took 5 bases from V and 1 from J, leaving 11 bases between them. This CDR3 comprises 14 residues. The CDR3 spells CASSPQVRNTEAFF. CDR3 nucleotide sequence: TGTGCCAGCAGCCCACAGGTCCGGAACACTGAAGCTTTCTTT. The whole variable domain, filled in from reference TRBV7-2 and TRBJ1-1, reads GAGVSQSPSNKVTEKGKDVELRCDPISGHTALYWYRQSLGQGLEFLIYFQGNSAPDKSGLPSDRFSAERTGGSVSTLTIQRTQQEDSAVYLCASSPQVRNTEAFFGQGTRLTVV.

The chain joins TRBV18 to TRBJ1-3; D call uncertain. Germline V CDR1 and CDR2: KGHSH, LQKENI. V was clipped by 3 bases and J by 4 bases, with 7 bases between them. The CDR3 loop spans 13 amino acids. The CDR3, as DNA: TGTGCCAGCTCACCCTCGAGCGGAAACACCATATATTTT. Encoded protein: CASSPSSGNTIYF.

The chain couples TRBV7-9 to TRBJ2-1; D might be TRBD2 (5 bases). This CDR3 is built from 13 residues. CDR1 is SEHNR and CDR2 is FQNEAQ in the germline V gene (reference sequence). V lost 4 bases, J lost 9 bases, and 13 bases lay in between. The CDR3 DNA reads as TGTGCCAGCAGCTCCCAGAGGGATGTTGAGCAGTTCTTC. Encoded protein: CASSSQRDVEQFF. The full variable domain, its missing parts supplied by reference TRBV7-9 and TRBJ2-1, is DTGVSQNPRHKITKRGQNVTFRCDPISEHNRLYWYRQTLGQGPEFLTYFQNEAQLEKSRLLSDRFSAERPKGSFSTLEIQRTEQGDSAMYLCASSSQRDVEQFFGPGTRLTVL.

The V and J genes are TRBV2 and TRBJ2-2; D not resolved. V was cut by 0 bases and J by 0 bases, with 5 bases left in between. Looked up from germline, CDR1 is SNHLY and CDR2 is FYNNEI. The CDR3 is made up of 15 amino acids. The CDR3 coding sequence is TGTGCCAGCAGTGAAGCCGAGTCGAACACCGGGGAGCTGTTTTTT. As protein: CASSEAESNTGELFF.